Shown below are 10 T cell receptor beta chains from a single sample sequenced in a study of response to subunit inactivated influenza vaccine. TCRdb called the RT-PCR reads again in MiXCR, with one record for every CDR3 protein. The repertoire consists of some 540,000 distinct CDR3 sequences, with under 25% occurring once and the leading ten covering under 3.5%. The sample also formed part of further work on T cells expressing NK-cell markers. That work states: A 5'RACE template switching approach incorporating UMIs was used to make TCR beta cDNA.

Sequencing was performed on CD4+ T cells sorted from PBMCs, taken about 13 days after vaccination. These receptors all come from a man in his forties or fifties who received an inactivated influenza vaccine.

This clonotype has just a few counts. The chain combines TRBV9 with TRBJ2-4; 7 bases map to TRBD1. V was pared by 4 bases and J by 8 bases, with 12 bases of the junction left unmatched. CDR3 length: 15 residues. Germline V gives CDR1 SGDLS, CDR2 YYNGEE. CDR3 sequence (DNA): TGTGCCAGCAGCACCCATACAGGGGATCGGGACATTCAGTACTTC. Amino acids: CASSTHTGDRDIQYF.

The chain recombines TRBV10-3 with TRBJ2-3; no firm D call. Germline V CDR1 and CDR2: ENHRY, SYGVKD. The CDR3 sequence is 11 residues long. The ends were cut back, 2 bases at V and 5 bases at J, with 2 bases in the middle. CDR3 loop: CAISEQDTQYF. Here the CDR3 DNA reads TGTGCCATCAGTGAGCAAGATACGCAGTATTTT.

This rearrangement joins TRBV12-3 or TRBV12-4 to TRBJ2-5, with no clear D. This CDR3 spans 13 amino acids. The germline V and J ends were trimmed by 2 bases and 4 bases, with 8 bases remaining between them. The CDR3 sequence is CASSLRVRETQYF. CDR3 coding DNA: TGTGCCAGCAGTTTACGGGTGCGAGAGACCCAGTACTTC.

This clonotype was found a few times. The rearrangement uses TRBV5-1 and TRBJ2-1, with unresolved D. Deletions cut 0 bases from V and 7 bases from J, with 11 bases between. There are 14 residues in the CDR3. Looked up from germline, CDR1 is SGHRS and CDR2 is YFSETQ. CDR3 coding DNA: TGCGCCAGCAGCTTGGGATCCGAAGGGAATGAGCAGTTCTTC. Amino acid sequence: CASSLGSEGNEQFF.

This clonotype came up once. The gene calls are TRBV7-9 and TRBJ2-7; 9 bases map to TRBD1. The CDR3 loop spans 15 amino acids. Germline CDR1 reads SEHNR; CDR2 reads FQNEAQ (reference sequence). Trimming cost V 3 bases and J 0 bases; bases outside gene matches: 3. The CDR3 region is CASSLMDRGSYEQYF. DNA for the CDR3: TGTGCCAGCAGCTTGATGGACAGGGGCTCCTACGAGCAGTACTTC.

The V call is TRBV7-2, the J call TRBJ1-2; D not certain. V gave up 9 bases and J gave up 1 base, with 6 bases separating them. This CDR3 region has 11 residues. CDR1 and CDR2 (germline): SGHTA, FQGNSA. CDR3 in amino acids: CASVYNYGYTF. Here the CDR3 DNA reads TGTGCCAGTGTATATAACTATGGCTACACCTTC.

In this sample, this clonotype turned up many times. This chain uses TRBV29-1 with TRBJ2-5; D is possibly TRBD1 or TRBD2 (5 bases each). This CDR3 is 12 amino acids long. The V end lost 3 bases, the J end lost 5 bases, and 10 bases lay between the germline ends. The germline V gene has CDR1 SQVTM and CDR2 ANQGSEA. For the CDR3, the DNA is TGCAGCGTTGAGCGAGGGGTTGAGACCCAGTACTTC. It codes for CSVERGVETQYF.

This clonotype was seen a few times. The CDR3 reads CASSRRLAGHQETQYF. CDR3 nucleotides: TGCGCCAGCAGCAGACGACTAGCGGGCCACCAAGAGACCCAGTACTTC. This chain connects TRBV5-1 to TRBJ2-5; 10 nucleotides agree with TRBD2. The CDR3 is 16 amino acids. CDR1 and CDR2 from the germline V gene are SGHRS and YFSETQ. Losses at the gene ends were 4 bases for V and 0 bases for J; bases not matched to a gene: 6.

This clonotype was seen more than once but under ten times. This chain joins TRBV29-1 and TRBJ1-1; 7 bases are a match to TRBD1. The V gene's germline CDR1 is SQVTM and CDR2 ANQGSEA. The CDR3 consists of 15 residues. V shed 4 bases and J 3 bases; nucleotides not matched to a gene: 11. This CDR3 is CSVVSLGQGDTEAFF. The DNA for the CDR3 is TGCAGCGTTGTTTCTTTGGGGCAGGGGGACACTGAAGCTTTCTTT.

This clonotype appeared a few times. The rearrangement uses TRBV29-1 and TRBJ1-5, with D possibly TRBD1 on 5 matching bases. The germline V and J ends were trimmed by 5 bases and 3 bases, with 11 bases remaining between them. Germline CDR1 and CDR2: SQVTM and ANQGSEA. The CDR3 contains 13 residues. This CDR3 reads CSVWGGTNQPQHF. DNA for the CDR3: TGCAGCGTTTGGGGAGGGACCAATCAGCCCCAGCATTTT.